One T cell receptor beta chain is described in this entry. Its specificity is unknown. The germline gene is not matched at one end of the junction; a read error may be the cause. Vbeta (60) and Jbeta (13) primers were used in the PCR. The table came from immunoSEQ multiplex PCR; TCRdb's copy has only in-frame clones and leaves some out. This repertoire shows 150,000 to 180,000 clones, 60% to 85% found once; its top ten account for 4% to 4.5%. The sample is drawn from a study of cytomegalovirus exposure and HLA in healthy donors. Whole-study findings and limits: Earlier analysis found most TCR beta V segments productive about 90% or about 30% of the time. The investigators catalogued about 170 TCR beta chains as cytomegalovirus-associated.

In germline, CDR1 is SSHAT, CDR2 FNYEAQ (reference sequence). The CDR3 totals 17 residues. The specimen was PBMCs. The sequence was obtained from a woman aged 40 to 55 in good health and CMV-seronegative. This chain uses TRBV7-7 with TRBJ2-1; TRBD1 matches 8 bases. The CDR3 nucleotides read TGTGCTAGCAGCCCACACCCGACAGGGGTGGGATACAATGAGCAGTTCTTC. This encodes CASSPHPTGVGYNEQFF.